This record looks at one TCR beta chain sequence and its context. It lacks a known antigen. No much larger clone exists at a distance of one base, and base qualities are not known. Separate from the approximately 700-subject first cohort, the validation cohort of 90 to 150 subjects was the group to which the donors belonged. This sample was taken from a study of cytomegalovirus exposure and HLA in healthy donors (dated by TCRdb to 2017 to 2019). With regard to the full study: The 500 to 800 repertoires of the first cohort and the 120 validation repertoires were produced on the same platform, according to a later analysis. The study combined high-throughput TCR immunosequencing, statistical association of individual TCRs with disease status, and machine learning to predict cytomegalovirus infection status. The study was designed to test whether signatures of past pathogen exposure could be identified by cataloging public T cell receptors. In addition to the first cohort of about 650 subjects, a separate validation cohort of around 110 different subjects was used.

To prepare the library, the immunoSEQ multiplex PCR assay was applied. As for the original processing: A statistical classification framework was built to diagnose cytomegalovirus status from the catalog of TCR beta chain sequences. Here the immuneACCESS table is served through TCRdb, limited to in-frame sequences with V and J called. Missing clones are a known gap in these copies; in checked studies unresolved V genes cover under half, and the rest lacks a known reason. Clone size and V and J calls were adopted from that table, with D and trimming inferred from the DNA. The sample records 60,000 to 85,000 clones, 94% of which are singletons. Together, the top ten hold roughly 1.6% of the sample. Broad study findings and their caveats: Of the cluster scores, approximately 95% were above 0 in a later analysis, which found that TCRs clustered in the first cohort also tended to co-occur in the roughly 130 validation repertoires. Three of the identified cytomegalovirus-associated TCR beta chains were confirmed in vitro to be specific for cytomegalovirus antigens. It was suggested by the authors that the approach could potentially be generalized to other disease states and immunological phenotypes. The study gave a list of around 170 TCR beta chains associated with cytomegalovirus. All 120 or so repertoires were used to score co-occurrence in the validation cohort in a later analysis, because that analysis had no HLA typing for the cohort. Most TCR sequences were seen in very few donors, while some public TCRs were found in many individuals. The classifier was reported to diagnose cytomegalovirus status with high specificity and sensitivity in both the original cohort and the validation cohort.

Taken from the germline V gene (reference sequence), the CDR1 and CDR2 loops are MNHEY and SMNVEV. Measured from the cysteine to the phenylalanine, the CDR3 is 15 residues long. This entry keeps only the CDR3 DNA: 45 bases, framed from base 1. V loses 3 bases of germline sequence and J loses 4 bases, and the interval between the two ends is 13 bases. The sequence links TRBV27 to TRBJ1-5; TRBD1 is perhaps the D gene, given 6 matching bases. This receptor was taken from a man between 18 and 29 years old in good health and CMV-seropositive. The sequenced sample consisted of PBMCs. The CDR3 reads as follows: CASSFSAGENQPQHF. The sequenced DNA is TGTGCCAGCAGTTTTTCCGCAGGGGAGAATCAGCCCCAGCATTTT.